These 30 T cell receptor beta chains were all obtained from the same sample, sequenced in a study of Graves' ophthalmopathy and Graves' hyperthyroidism. Amplification targeted the TCR beta CDR3 regions, with RNA transcripts as the source material. HTBI primers served in a first-round RT-PCR, which a second-round multiplex PCR followed. TCRdb independently ran MiXCR on the multiplex PCR reads; one entry per CDR3 protein. The sample has almost 400,000 distinct CDR3 sequences, approximately 20% seen once. Sequencing used peripheral blood. These receptors were collected from a woman between 18 and 29 years old with Graves' ophthalmopathy.

The chain uses TRBV12-3 or TRBV12-4 and TRBJ2-5, with TRBD2 as a possible D gene (6 bases). V lost 3 bases and J 4 bases, leaving 15 bases between the germline ends. The CDR3 sequence is 15 residues long. CDR3 in amino acids: CASSFNRAGGETQYF. Written as DNA, the CDR3 is TGTGCCAGCAGTTTCAACCGCGCCGGGGGAGAGACCCAGTACTTC.

This clonotype was seen repeatedly, ten times or more. This chain joins TRBV6-1 and TRBJ2-7; TRBD2 aligns across 8 bases. The CDR3 runs to 14 residues. CDR1 is MNHNS and CDR2 is SASEGT in the germline V gene. With 6 bases clipped from V and 2 bases from J, the junction kept 6 bases outside the gene matches. This chain's CDR3 is CASRLSGGAYEQYF. In DNA form, the CDR3 reads TGTGCCAGCAGACTCAGCGGGGGCGCCTACGAGCAGTACTTC.

This clonotype was counted at least ten times. The genes are TRBV12-3 or TRBV12-4 and TRBJ2-4; a weak D match, TRBD1 (6 bases). The length of the CDR3 is 16 residues. With 1 base removed from V and 0 bases from J, the gap between germline ends came to 10 bases. CDR3 in DNA: TGTGCCAGCAGTTTAGGGACAGCCTCAGCCAAAAACATTCAGTACTTC. Protein sequence: CASSLGTASAKNIQYF.

This clonotype was found many times. This rearrangement joins TRBV10-2 to TRBJ1-2; D unclear. Trimming stripped 2 bases from V and 4 bases from J, with 11 bases between. There are 14 residues in the CDR3. From germline, CDR1 is WSHSY and CDR2 SAAADI. CDR3 residues: CASSEGRVGYGYTF. Written as DNA, the CDR3 is TGCGCCAGCAGTGAGGGGAGGGTCGGCTATGGCTACACCTTC.

This clonotype has ten or more counts. This chain joins TRBV28 and TRBJ1-1; TRBD1 agrees at 10 bases. The CDR3 sequence is 15 residues long. Unmatched junction bases numbered 5, after V lost 6 bases and J lost 1 base. Germline CDR1 reads MDHEN; CDR2 reads SYDVKM. The CDR3 sequence: CASRGQGRRNTEAFF. The CDR3 DNA reads as TGTGCCAGCAGGGGACAGGGGCGGAGGAACACTGAAGCTTTCTTT.

This clonotype occurred many times. Given a much more abundant clone one base away, this may be a read error. The chain combines TRBV28 with TRBJ1-1; D not certain. The CDR3 spans 14 residues. The V gene lost 8 bases and the J gene lost 3 bases, with 16 bases spanning the gap. Germline V CDR1 and CDR2: MDHEN, SYDVKM. The CDR3 loop is CASGRVGEDTEAFF. The CDR3 nucleotides are TGTGCCAGCGGTCGGGTTGGGGAGGACACTGAAGCTTTCTTT.

This clonotype appeared many times. CDR3 sequence reads: CASSLLDGGSYEQYF. Here the CDR3 DNA reads TGCGCCAGCAGCTTGTTGGACGGGGGCTCCTACGAGCAGTACTTC. The rearrangement links TRBV5-1 to TRBJ2-7; D is perhaps TRBD2 (6 bases). This CDR3 is built from 15 residues. V lost 1 base, J lost 0 bases, and 11 bases lay in between. The germline V gene encodes CDR1 SGHRS and CDR2 YFSETQ.

This clonotype was seen ten or more times. The V and J genes are TRBV4-2 and TRBJ2-7; 8 bases are a match to TRBD1. Losses at the gene ends were 4 bases for V and 5 bases for J; bases not matched to a gene: 7. CDR3 length equals 14 residues. CDR1 is LGHNA and CDR2 is YNFKEQ in the germline V gene. In DNA, the CDR3 is TGTGCCAGCAGCCCCGGGACAGGAGGCAACGAGCAGTACTTC. It codes for CASSPGTGGNEQYF.

This clonotype was detected ten times or more. The chain combines TRBV10-3 with TRBJ2-5; 8 bases agree with TRBD2. This CDR3 contains 14 residues. The ends lost 4 bases at V and 3 bases at J; junction bases unmatched: 4. CDR1 ENHRY and CDR2 SYGVKD come from the germline V gene. CDR3 in DNA: TGTGCCATCAGTGCCCACGGGAGGGAAGAGACCCAGTACTTC. Translating gives CAISAHGREETQYF.

The V gene is TRBV12-3 or TRBV12-4, the J gene TRBJ2-2, with D maybe TRBD2 (5 bases). Trimming left V 8 bases short and J 8 bases short, with 15 bases between. This CDR3 spans 13 amino acids. The CDR3 DNA sequence: TGTGCCAGCGGACCCGGGATCGTGGGGGAGCTGTTTTTT. It is translated as CASGPGIVGELFF.

This clonotype was seen many times. The J gene is TRBJ1-5, the V gene TRBV12-3 or TRBV12-4; no definite D call. Trimming took 4 bases from V and 7 from J, leaving 8 bases between them. This CDR3 has 12 amino acids. CDR3 nucleotides: TGTGCCAGCAGTTCGGTCCCACAGCCCCAGCATTTT. Protein sequence: CASSSVPQPQHF.

This clonotype was observed at least ten times. The chain has TRBV7-8 and TRBJ2-5; D remains unclear. CDR3 length: 14 residues. The germline CDR1 and CDR2 sequences are SGHVS and FQNEAQ. V gave up 8 bases and J gave up 1 base, with 14 bases separating them. The CDR3 DNA is TGTGCCAGCGGCTCAGAGGTGATCCAAGAGACCCAGTACTTC. Protein: CASGSEVIQETQYF.

This clonotype was seen repeatedly, ten times or more. The chain recombines TRBV9 with TRBJ2-5; tentatively, D is TRBD1 (6 bases). This CDR3 spans 15 amino acids. Germline V gene data show CDR1 as SGDLS and CDR2 as YYNGEE. V lost 6 bases, J lost 1 base, and 16 bases lay in between. The CDR3 here is CASNPSGALQETQYF. The CDR3, as DNA: TGTGCCAGCAACCCCTCAGGGGCCCTCCAAGAGACCCAGTACTTC. Supplemented by reference TRBV9 and TRBJ2-5, the full variable domain reads DSGVTQTPKHLITATGQRVTLRCSPRSGDLSVYWYQQSLDQGLQFLIQYYNGEERAKGNILERFSAQQFPDLHSELNLSSLELGDSALYFCASNPSGALQETQYFGPGTRLLVL.

This clonotype was observed many times. This chain links TRBV5-1 with TRBJ2-5; 9 bases are shared with TRBD1. Germline CDR1 SGHRS, CDR2 YFSETQ. This CDR3 contains 17 residues. J gave up 0 bases and V 4 bases, and 10 bases lay outside the gene matches. The CDR3 DNA reads as TGCGCCAGCAGCGTTGCGATAGGGACAGGGTACCAAGAGACCCAGTACTTC. This sequence encodes CASSVAIGTGYQETQYF.

This clonotype was counted at least ten times. J is TRBJ1-6 and V is TRBV28, with a possible D match to TRBD1 (5 bases). Trimming shortened V by 2 bases and J by 7 bases, and 12 bases separated the two germline ends. The germline gives CDR1 MDHEN, CDR2 SYDVKM. This CDR3 comprises 15 residues. CDR3 sequence reads: CASSLIGTGNSPLHF. The CDR3 DNA sequence: TGTGCCAGCAGTTTAATTGGGACGGGCAATTCACCCCTCCACTTT.

The gene calls are TRBV7-8 and TRBJ2-7; D is tentatively TRBD1 or TRBD2 (5 bases each). The CDR3 is made up of 14 amino acids. V lost 2 bases, J lost 3 bases, and 11 bases lay in between. From germline, CDR1 is SGHVS and CDR2 FQNEAQ. CDR3 protein: CASSLMGRRYEQYF. The CDR3 DNA sequence: TGTGCCAGCAGCTTAATGGGACGGCGCTACGAGCAGTACTTC.

In this sample, this clonotype turned up a few times. This chain joins TRBV28 and TRBJ1-2; D is unclear. V dropped 6 bases and J dropped 7 bases, with 15 bases sitting between them. Germline lookup yields CDR1 MDHEN and CDR2 SYDVKM. The CDR3 covers 13 residues. The CDR3 DNA reads TGTGCCAGCAGCACTGGAGGGTTCACTGGCTACACCTTC. Residues: CASSTGGFTGYTF.

In this sample, this clonotype turned up many times. V usage is TRBV7-8 and J usage is TRBJ2-6, with D uncertain. V was cut by 8 bases and J by 1 base, with 12 bases left in between. Germline CDR1 SGHVS, CDR2 FQNEAQ. The CDR3 consists of 15 residues. DNA of the CDR3: TGTGCCAGCGGCCCGGTCCTTTCTGGGGCCAACGTCCTGACTTTC. This encodes CASGPVLSGANVLTF.

This clonotype was seen many times. This chain links TRBV6-2 or TRBV6-3 with TRBJ2-7; D remains unclear. Germline V gene sequence: CDR1 MNHEY, CDR2 SVGEGT. The CDR3 is 16 residues long. Trimming removed 5 bases at V and 2 bases at J, with 19 bases between. CDR3: CASSPPSGRLAYEQYF. The CDR3 DNA is TGTGCCAGCAGTCCTCCCAGTGGCCGACTGGCCTACGAGCAGTACTTC.

This clonotype was observed many times. J is TRBJ2-4 and V is TRBV7-2; perhaps D is TRBD1 or TRBD2 (5 bases each). From germline, CDR1 is SGHTA and CDR2 FQGNSA. The CDR3 is made up of 13 amino acids. V was cut by 8 bases and J by 8 bases, with 16 bases left in between. The CDR3 DNA is TGTGCCAGCGGGTCGGGGCCTTTGGACATTCAGTACTTC. It yields the protein CASGSGPLDIQYF.

This clonotype was found many times. The J gene is TRBJ2-3, the V gene TRBV7-2; 7 bases are shared with TRBD2. J was trimmed by 8 bases and V by 3 bases; bases with no gene match: 11. The CDR3 has 15 amino acids. The V gene's germline CDR1 is SGHTA and CDR2 FQGNSA. CDR3 nucleotide sequence: TGTGCCAGCAGCTTGGGGGGGAGGGCGAATTCTACGCAGTATTTT. Amino acids: CASSLGGRANSTQYF.

At least ten counts were recorded for this clonotype. The V and J genes are TRBV12-3 or TRBV12-4 and TRBJ1-2; D might be TRBD1 (5 bases). CDR3 length: 12 residues. Trimming left V 3 bases short and J 8 bases short, with 10 bases between. CDR3 nucleotide sequence: TGTGCCAGCAGTTTTCCCGGGGCCGGCTACACCTTC. Its protein is CASSFPGAGYTF.

This clonotype has ten or more counts. The V gene is TRBV4-2, the J gene TRBJ2-5, with 8 nucleotides matching TRBD2. CDR3 length: 19 amino acids. J gave up 0 bases and V 5 bases, and 17 bases lay outside the gene matches. CDR1 is LGHNA, CDR2 YNFKEQ, per germline. CDR3 nucleotides: TGTGCCAGCAGCGAAAGGGACACCATAAAACTAGCGGACCAAGAGACCCAGTACTTC. It encodes CASSERDTIKLADQETQYF.

The chain employs TRBV11-2 and TRBJ1-1, with D possibly TRBD1 on 5 matching bases. Germline V gene sequence: CDR1 SGHAT, CDR2 FQNNGV. V was clipped by 3 bases and J by 8 bases, with 16 bases between them. The CDR3 spans 14 residues. The CDR3 DNA is TGTGCCAGCAGCTTCCGGACACCGAACCCCGAAGCTTTCTTT. The encoded protein is CASSFRTPNPEAFF.

V gene TRBV6-2 or TRBV6-3 combines with J gene TRBJ1-1, with 11 bases aligning to TRBD1. Germline trimming cut 6 bases from V and 1 base from J; bases unmatched to any gene: 4. The CDR3 contains 15 residues. Germline V gene sequence: CDR1 MNHEY, CDR2 SVGEGT. The CDR3 sequence is CASSWTGGSNTEAFF. Written as DNA, the CDR3 is TGTGCCAGCAGCTGGACAGGGGGCTCGAACACTGAAGCTTTCTTT.

V usage is TRBV12-3 or TRBV12-4 and J usage is TRBJ1-2; TRBD1 is a possible D gene (5 bases). The CDR3 runs 14 residues. V shed 5 bases and J shed 7 bases, with 17 bases lying between them. CDR3 coding DNA: TGTGCCAGCAGTGGAGGAGAGGGACGAGGTGGCTACACCTTC. Its translation: CASSGGEGRGGYTF.

This clonotype was seen ten or more times. This chain links TRBV9 with TRBJ1-3, with 7 bases fitting TRBD1. This CDR3 spans 19 amino acids. The germline V gene has CDR1 SGDLS and CDR2 YYNGEE. Trimming took 4 bases from V and 0 from J; bases not matched to a gene: 16. As DNA, the CDR3 is TGTGCCAGCAGCTCCAGACCGGGACAGACGATTTTCTCTGGAAACACCATATATTTT. As protein: CASSSRPGQTIFSGNTIYF.

This clonotype has a handful of counts. The chain carries TRBV6-1 and TRBJ2-2, with no clear D. Deletions cut 11 bases from V and 8 bases from J, with 6 bases between. The CDR3 has 9 amino acids. The V gene's germline CDR1 is MNHNS and CDR2 SASEGT. The CDR3 loop reads CARPGELFF. CDR3 coding DNA: TGTGCCCGCCCTGGGGAGCTGTTTTTT.

The sample holds a few counts of this clonotype. The rearrangement links TRBV5-6 to TRBJ1-1; 9 positions agree with TRBD1. Trimming at V came to 3 bases and at J to 6 bases, leaving 12 bases not matched to a gene. This CDR3 comprises 16 residues. Germline values: CDR1 SGHDT, CDR2 YYEEEE. CDR3 sequence (DNA): TGTGCCAGCAGCTCGCCCTTTACAGGGGGCCCCTCTGAAGCTTTCTTT. It encodes CASSSPFTGGPSEAFF.

This clonotype was counted many times. CDR3 bases: TGTGCCACCAGTGATTTGTACACTGAAGCTTTCTTT. This encodes CATSDLYTEAFF. The V call is TRBV24-1, the J call TRBJ1-1; no clear D. Germline CDR1 and CDR2: KGHDR and SFDVKD. V lost 0 bases, J lost 3 bases, and 1 base lay in between. This CDR3 has 12 amino acids.